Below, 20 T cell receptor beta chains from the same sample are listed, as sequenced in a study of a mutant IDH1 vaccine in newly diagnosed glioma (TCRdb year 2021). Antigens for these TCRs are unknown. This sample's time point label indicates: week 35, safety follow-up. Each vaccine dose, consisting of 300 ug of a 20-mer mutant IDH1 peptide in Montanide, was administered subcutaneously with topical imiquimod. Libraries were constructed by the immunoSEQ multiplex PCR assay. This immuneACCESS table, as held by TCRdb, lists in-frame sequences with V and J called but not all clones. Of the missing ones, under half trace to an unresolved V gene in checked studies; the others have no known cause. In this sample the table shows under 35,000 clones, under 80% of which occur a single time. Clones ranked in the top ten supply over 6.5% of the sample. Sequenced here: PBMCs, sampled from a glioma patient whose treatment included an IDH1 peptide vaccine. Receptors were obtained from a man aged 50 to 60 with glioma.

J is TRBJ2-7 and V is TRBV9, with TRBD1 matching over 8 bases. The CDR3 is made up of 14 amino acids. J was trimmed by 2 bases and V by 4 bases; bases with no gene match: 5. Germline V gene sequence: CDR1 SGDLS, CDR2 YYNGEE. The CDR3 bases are TGTGCCAGCAGCCCCTCGGGACAGGCCTACGAGCAGTACTTC. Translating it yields CASSPSGQAYEQYF. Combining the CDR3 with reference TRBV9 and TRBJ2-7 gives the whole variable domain DSGVTQTPKHLITATGQRVTLRCSPRSGDLSVYWYQQSLDQGLQFLIQYYNGEERAKGNILERFSAQQFPDLHSELNLSSLELGDSALYFCASSPSGQAYEQYFGPGTRLTVT.

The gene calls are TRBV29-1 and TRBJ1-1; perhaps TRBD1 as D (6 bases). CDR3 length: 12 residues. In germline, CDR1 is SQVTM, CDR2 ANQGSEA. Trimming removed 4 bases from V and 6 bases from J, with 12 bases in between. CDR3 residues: CSVANPGAEAFF. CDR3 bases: TGCAGCGTTGCCAATCCAGGGGCTGAAGCTTTCTTT.

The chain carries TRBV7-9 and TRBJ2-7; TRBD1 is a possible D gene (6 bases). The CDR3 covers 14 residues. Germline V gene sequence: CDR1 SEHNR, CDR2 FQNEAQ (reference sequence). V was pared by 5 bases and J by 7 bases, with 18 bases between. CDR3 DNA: TGTGCCAGCAGCGTAACAGGGTCCCTTGGGGAGCAGTACTTC. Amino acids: CASSVTGSLGEQYF.

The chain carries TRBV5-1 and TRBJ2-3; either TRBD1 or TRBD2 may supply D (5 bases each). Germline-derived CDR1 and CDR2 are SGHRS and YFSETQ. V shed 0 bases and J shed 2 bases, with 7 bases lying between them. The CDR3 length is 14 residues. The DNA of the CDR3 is TGCGCCAGCAGCTTGGACGGGGCCACAGATACGCAGTATTTT. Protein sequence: CASSLDGATDTQYF.

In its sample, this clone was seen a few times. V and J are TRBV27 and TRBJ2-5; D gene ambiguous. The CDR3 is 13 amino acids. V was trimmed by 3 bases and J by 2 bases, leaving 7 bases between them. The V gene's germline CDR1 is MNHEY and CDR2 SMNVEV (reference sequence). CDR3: CASSFAQQETQYF. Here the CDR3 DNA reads TGTGCCAGCAGTTTTGCACAGCAAGAGACCCAGTACTTC.

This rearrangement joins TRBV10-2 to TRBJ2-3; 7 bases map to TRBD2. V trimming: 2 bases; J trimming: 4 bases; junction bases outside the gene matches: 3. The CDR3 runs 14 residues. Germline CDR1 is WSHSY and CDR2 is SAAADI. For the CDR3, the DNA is TGCGCCAGCAGTGAGCGGCGGGAGCCAGATACGCAGTATTTT. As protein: CASSERREPDTQYF.

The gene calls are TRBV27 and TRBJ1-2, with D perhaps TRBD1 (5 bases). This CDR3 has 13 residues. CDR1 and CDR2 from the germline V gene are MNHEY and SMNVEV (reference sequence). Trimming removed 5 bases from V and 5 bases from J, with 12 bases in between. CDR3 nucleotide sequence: TGTGCCAGCAGTCCGACAGTCGCGTATGGCTACACCTTC. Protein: CASSPTVAYGYTF.

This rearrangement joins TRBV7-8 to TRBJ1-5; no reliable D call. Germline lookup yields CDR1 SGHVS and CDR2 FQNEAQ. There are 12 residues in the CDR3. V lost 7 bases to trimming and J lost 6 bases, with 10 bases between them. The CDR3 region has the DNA TGTGCCAGCAACCCTCTCGGTCAGCCCCAGCATTTT. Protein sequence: CASNPLGQPQHF.

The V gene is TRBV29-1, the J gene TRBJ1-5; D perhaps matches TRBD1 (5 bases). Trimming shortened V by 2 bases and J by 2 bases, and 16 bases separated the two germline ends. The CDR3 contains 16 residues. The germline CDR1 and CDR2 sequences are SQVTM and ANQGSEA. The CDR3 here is CSVERGNPAGNQPQHF. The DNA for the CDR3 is TGCAGCGTTGAACGGGGGAACCCCGCTGGCAATCAGCCCCAGCATTTT.

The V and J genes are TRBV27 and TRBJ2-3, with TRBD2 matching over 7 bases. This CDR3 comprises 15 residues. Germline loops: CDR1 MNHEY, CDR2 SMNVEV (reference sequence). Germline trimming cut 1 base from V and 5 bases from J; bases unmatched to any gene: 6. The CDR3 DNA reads TGTGCCAGCAGTTTATACGGCGGGAGAGAAGATACGCAGTATTTT. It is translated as CASSLYGGREDTQYF.

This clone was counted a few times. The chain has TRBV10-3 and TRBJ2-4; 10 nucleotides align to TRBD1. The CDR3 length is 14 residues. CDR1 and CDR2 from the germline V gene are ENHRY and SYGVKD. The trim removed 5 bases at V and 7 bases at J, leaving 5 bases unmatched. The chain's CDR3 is CAISRQGAENIQYF. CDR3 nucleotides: TGTGCCATCAGTCGACAGGGGGCTGAGAACATTCAGTACTTC.

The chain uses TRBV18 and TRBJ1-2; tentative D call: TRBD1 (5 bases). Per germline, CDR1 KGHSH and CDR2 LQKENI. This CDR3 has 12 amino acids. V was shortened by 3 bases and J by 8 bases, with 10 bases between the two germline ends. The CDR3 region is CASSPPGQGYTF. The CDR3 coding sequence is TGTGCCAGCTCACCCCCAGGGCAAGGCTACACCTTC.

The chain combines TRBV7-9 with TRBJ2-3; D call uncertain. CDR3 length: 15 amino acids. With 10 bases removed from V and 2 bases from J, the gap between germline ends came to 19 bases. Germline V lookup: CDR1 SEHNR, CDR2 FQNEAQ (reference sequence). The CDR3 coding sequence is TGTGCCACTAAGCCTGGGGTTTATTCCACAGATACGCAGTATTTT. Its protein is CATKPGVYSTDTQYF.

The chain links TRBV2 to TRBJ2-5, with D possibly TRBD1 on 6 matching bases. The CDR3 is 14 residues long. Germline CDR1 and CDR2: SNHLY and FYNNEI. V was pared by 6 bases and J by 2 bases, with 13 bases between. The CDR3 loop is CASSLGQRQETQYF. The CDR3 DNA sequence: TGTGCCAGCAGCCTGGGACAACGGCAAGAGACCCAGTACTTC.

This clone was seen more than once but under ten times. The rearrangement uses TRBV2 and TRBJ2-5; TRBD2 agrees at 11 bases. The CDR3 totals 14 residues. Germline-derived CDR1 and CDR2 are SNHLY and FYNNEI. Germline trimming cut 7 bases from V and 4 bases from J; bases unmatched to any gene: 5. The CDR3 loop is CASNSGGVRETQYF. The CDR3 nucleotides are TGTGCCAGCAATAGCGGGGGGGTTAGAGAGACCCAGTACTTC.

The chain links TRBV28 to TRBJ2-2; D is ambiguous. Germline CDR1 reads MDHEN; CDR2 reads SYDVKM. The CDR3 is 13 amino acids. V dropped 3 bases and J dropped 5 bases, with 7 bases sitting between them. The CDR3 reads CASSFIRTGELFF. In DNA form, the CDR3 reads TGTGCCAGCAGTTTCATCAGAACCGGGGAGCTGTTTTTT. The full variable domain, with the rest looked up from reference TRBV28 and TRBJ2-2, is DVKVTQSSRYLVKRTGEKVFLECVQDMDHENMFWYRQDPGLGLRLIYFSYDVKMKEKGDIPEGYSVSREKKERFSLILESASTNQTSMYLCASSFIRTGELFFGEGSRLTVL.

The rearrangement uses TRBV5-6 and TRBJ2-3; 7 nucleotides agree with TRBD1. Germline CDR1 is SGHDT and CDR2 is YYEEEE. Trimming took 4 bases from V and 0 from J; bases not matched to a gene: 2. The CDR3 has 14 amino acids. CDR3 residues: CASSPGGSTDTQYF. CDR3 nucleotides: TGTGCCAGCAGCCCAGGGGGAAGCACAGATACGCAGTATTTT.

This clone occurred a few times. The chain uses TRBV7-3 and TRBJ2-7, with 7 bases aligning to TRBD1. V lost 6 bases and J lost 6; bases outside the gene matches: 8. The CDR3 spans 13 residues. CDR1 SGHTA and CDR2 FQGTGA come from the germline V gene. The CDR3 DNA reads TGTGCCAGCAGTCCCGGGACAGCGGCCGAGCAGTACTTC. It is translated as CASSPGTAAEQYF.

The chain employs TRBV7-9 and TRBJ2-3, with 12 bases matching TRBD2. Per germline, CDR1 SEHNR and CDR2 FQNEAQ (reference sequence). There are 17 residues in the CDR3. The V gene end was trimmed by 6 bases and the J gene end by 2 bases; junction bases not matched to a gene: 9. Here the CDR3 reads CASRPTSGGLITDTQYF. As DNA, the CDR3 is TGTGCCAGCAGGCCTACTAGCGGGGGGTTGATCACAGATACGCAGTATTTT. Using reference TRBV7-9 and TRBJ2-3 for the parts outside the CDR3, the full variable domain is DTGVSQNPRHKITKRGQNVTFRCDPISEHNRLYWYRQTLGQGPEFLTYFQNEAQLEKSRLLSDRFSAERPKGSFSTLEIQRTEQGDSAMYLCASRPTSGGLITDTQYFGPGTRLTVL.

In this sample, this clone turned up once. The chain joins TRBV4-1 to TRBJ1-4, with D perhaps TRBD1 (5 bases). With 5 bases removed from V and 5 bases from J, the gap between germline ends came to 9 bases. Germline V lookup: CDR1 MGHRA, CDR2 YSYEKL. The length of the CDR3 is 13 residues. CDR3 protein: CASSTRDNEKLFF. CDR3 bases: TGCGCCAGCAGCACCCGGGACAATGAAAAACTGTTTTTT.